This TCR beta chain came from a study of cytomegalovirus exposure and HLA in healthy donors. Findings and limits, study-wide: A later analysis revealed that TCR association rates differed between HLA loci, peaking at DRB1 and bottoming out at HLA-C. Some V segments, including TRBV6-2 and TRBV6-3, were excluded as indistinguishable. Later analysis suggested links between common viral pathogens and several top significant clusters.

Vbeta (60) and Jbeta (13) primers were used in the PCR. Generated by immunoSEQ multiplex PCR, the TCRdb table keeps only in-frame clones and is missing some. The sample comprises about 160,000 clones, around 79% of which are singletons, and about 7.4% rests with the top ten. To note about this clone: Its antigen is not known.

Trimming took 0 bases from V and 1 from J; bases not matched to a gene: 4. The CDR3 totals 16 residues. Germline-derived CDR1 and CDR2 are MGHRA and YSYEKL. V usage is TRBV4-1 and J usage is TRBJ2-3, with TRBD1 identical over 7 bases. Input material: PBMCs. This receptor was obtained from a male donor in good health and CMV-seropositive. Here the CDR3 DNA reads TGCGCCAGCAGCCAAGAGAGACAGGGTGGCACAGATACGCAGTATTTT. As protein: CASSQERQGGTDTQYF.